This TCR beta chain was identified in a study of blood T cells in healthy people across ages. Whole-study results and caveats: When set beside aged donors, long-lived donors presented more naive CD4+ cells and higher diversity. Older age coincided with a roughly linear decline in TCR beta diversity per million T cells.

Donation came from healthy Caucasian individuals in Russia who were aged 6 to 90. In its sample, this clonotype was seen a few times. Antigen unknown. With a J-beta primer mix and a sample-barcoded 5' primer, a second PCR ran 7 to 11 cycles. Via MiXCR, TCRdb re-called the 5' RACE reads, giving one row per CDR3 protein. Of about a million distinct CDR3 sequences in the sample, around 49% were seen once. Losses at the gene ends were 5 bases for V and 6 bases for J; bases not matched to a gene: 7. This CDR3 has 14 residues. This sequence originates from a man younger than 40 in good health. The V and J genes are TRBV12-3 or TRBV12-4 and TRBJ2-1; 7 bases line up with TRBD1. The sample consisted of blood. The chain's CDR3 is CASSPWTGGNEQFF. The CDR3 DNA sequence: TGTGCCAGCAGTCCGTGGACAGGAGGCAATGAGCAGTTCTTC.